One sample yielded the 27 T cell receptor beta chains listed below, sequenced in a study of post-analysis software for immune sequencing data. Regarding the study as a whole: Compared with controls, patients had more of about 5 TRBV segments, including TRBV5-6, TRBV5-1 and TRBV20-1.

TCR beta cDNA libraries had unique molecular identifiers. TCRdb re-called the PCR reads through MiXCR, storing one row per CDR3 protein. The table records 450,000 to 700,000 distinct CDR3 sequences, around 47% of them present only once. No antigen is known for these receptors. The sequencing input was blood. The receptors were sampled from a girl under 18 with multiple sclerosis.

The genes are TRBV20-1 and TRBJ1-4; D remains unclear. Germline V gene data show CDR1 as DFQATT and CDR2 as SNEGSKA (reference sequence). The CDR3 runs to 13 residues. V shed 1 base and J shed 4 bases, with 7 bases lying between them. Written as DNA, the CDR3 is TGCAGTGCTAGAGCGGACGTTAATGAAAAACTGTTTTTT. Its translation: CSARADVNEKLFF.

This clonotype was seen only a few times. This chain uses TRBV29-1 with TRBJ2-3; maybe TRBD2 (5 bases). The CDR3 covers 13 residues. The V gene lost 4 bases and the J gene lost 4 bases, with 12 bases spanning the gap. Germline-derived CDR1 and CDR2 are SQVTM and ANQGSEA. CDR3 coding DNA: TGCAGCGTTGCGACCGGGGTTGCAGATACGCAGTATTTT. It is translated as CSVATGVADTQYF.

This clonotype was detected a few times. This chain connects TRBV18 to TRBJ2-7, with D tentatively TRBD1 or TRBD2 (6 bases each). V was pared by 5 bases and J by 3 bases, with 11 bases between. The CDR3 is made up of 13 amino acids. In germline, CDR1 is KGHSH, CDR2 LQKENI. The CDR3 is CASSKGGHYEQYF. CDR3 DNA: TGTGCCAGCTCAAAAGGGGGGCACTACGAGCAGTACTTC.

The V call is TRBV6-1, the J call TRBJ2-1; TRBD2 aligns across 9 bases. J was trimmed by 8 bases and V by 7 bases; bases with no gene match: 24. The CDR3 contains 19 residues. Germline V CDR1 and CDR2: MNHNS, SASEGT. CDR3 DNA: TGTGCCAGCAAGAGCATAATTGGCGCGGGAGGGCCATACGGACATGAGCAGTTCTTC. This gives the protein CASKSIIGAGGPYGHEQFF.

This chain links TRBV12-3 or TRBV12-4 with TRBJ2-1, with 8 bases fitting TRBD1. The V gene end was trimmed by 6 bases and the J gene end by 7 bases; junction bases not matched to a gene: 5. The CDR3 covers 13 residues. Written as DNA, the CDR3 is TGTGCCAGCAGCGCCAGGGGGCTGAATGAGCAGTTCTTC. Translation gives CASSARGLNEQFF.

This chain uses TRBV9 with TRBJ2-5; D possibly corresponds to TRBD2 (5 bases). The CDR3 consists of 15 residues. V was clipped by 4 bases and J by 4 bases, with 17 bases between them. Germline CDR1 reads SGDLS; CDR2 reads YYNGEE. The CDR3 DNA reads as TGTGCCAGCAGCACCTCCGGAGGAAGTGGAGAGACCCAGTACTTC. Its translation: CASSTSGGSGETQYF.

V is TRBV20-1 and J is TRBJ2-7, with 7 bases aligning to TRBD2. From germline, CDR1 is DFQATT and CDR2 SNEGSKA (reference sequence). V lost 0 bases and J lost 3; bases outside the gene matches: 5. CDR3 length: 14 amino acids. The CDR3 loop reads CSAREGGGIYEQYF. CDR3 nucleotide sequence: TGCAGTGCTAGAGAGGGCGGGGGAATCTACGAGCAGTACTTC.

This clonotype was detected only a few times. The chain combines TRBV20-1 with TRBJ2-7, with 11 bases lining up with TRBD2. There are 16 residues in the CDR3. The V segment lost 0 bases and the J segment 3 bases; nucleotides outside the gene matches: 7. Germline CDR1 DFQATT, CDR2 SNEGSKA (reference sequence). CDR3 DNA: TGCAGTGCTAGAGATACAGGGACTAGCGGATACTACGAGCAGTACTTC. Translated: CSARDTGTSGYYEQYF.

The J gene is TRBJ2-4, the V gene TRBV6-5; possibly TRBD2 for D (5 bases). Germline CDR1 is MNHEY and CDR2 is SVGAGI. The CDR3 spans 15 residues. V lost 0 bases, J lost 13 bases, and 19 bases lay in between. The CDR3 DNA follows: TGTGCCAGCAGTTACTCGAGAGGCCGCTACTGGGAGCAGTACTTC. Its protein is CASSYSRGRYWEQYF.

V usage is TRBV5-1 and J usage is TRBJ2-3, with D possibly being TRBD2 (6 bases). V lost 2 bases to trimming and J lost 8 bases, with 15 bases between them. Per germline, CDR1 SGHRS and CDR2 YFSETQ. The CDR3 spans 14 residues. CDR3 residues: CASSFDTPGGTQYF. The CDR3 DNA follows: TGCGCCAGCAGCTTTGACACGCCCGGGGGTACGCAGTATTTT. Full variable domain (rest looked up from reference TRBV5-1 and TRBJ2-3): KAGVTQTPRYLIKTRGQQVTLSCSPISGHRSVSWYQQTPGQGLQFLFEYFSETQRNKGNFPGRFSGRQFSNSRSEMNVSTLELGDSALYLCASSFDTPGGTQYFGPGTRLTVL.

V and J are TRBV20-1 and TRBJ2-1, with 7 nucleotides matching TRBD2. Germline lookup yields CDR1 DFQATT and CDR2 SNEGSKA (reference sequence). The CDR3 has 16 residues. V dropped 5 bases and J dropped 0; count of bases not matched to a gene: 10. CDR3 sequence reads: CSAGAPGGSSYNEQFF. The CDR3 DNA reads TGCAGTGCTGGCGCCCCCGGGGGGAGCTCCTACAATGAGCAGTTCTTC.

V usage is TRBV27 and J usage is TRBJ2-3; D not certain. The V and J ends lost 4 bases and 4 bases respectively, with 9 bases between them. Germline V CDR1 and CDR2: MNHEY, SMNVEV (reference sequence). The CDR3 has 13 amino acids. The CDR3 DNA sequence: TGTGCCAGCAGTTCCCTCTTACCAGATACGCAGTATTTT. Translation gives CASSSLLPDTQYF.

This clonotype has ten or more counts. CDR3 bases: TGCAGTGCTCCCCGCGAGGGCCTGACAGAGACCCAGTACTTC. Protein product: CSAPREGLTETQYF. V usage is TRBV20-1 and J usage is TRBJ2-5; a possible D gene is TRBD2 (5 bases). This CDR3 has 14 amino acids. Looked up from germline, CDR1 is DFQATT and CDR2 is SNEGSKA (reference sequence). Trimming shortened V by 5 bases and J by 4 bases, and 17 bases separated the two germline ends.

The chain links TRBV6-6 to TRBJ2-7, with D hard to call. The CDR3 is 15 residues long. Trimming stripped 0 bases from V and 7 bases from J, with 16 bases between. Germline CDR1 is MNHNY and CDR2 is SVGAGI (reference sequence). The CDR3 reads CASSYSSARAREQYF. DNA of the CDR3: TGTGCCAGCAGTTACTCCTCGGCACGGGCACGGGAGCAGTACTTC.

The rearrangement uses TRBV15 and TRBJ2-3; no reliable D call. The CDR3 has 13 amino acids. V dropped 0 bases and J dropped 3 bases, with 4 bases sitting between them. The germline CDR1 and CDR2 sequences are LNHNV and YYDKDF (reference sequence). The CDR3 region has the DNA TGTGCCACCAGCAGAGATATAACAGATACGCAGTATTTT. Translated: CATSRDITDTQYF.

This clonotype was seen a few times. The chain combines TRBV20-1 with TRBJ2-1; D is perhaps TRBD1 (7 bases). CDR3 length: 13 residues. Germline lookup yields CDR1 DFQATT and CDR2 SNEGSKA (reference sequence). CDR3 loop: CSGGGSSYNEQFF. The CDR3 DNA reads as TGCAGCGGAGGGGGCAGCTCCTACAATGAGCAGTTCTTC.

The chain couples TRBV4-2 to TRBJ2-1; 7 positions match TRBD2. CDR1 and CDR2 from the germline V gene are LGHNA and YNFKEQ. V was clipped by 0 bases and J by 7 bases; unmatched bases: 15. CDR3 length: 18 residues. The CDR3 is CASSQDKPEVTSPNEQFF. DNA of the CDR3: TGTGCCAGCAGCCAAGACAAACCCGAAGTGACTAGCCCAAATGAGCAGTTCTTC.

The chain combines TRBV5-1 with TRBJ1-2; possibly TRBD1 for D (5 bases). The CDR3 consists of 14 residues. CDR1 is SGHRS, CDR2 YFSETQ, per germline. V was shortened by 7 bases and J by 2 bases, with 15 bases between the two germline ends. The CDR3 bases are TGCGCCAGCTGCCGGGGGGTAGCAAACTATGGCTACACCTTC. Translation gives CASCRGVANYGYTF. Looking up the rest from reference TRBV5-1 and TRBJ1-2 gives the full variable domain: KAGVTQTPRYLIKTRGQQVTLSCSPISGHRSVSWYQQTPGQGLQFLFEYFSETQRNKGNFPGRFSGRQFSNSRSEMNVSTLELGDSALYLCASCRGVANYGYTFGSGTRLTVV.

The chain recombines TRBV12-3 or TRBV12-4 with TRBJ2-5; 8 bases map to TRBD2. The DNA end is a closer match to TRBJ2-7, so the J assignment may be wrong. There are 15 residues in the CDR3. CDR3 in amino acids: CASSLGAGGVSEQYF. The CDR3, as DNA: TGTGCCAGCAGTTTAGGGGCGGGGGGCGTCTCCGAGCAGTACTTC.

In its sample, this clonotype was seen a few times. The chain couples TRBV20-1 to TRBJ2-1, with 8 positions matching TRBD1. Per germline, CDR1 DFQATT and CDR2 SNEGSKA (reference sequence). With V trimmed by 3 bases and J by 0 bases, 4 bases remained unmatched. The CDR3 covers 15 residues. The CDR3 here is CSARDRDFSYNEQFF. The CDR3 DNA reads TGCAGTGCTAGGGACAGGGACTTCTCCTACAATGAGCAGTTCTTC.

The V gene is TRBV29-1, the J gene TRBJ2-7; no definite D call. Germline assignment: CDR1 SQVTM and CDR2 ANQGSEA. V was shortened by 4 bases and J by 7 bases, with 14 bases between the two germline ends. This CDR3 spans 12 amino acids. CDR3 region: CSVGVSSREQYF. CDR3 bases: TGCAGCGTTGGTGTCTCATCGAGGGAGCAGTACTTC.

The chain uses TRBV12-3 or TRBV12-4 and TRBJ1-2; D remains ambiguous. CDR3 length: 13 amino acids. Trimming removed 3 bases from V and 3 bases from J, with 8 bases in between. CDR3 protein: CASSLSSYYGYTF. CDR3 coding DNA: TGTGCCAGCAGTTTGTCTTCTTACTATGGCTACACCTTC.

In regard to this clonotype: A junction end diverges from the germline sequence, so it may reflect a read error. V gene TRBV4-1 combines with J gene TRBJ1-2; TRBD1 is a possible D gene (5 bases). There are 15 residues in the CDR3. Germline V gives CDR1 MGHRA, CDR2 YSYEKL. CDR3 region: CVSSQAGIGNYGYTF. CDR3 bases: TGCGTCAGCAGCCAAGCAGGGATCGGTAACTATGGCTACACCTTC.

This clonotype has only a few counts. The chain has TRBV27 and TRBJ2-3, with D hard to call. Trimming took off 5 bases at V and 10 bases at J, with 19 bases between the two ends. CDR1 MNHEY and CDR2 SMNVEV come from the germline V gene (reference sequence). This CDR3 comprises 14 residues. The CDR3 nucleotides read TGTGCCAGCAGTGCTGCCCATCTAGGGCCAGCGCAGTATTTT. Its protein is CASSAAHLGPAQYF.

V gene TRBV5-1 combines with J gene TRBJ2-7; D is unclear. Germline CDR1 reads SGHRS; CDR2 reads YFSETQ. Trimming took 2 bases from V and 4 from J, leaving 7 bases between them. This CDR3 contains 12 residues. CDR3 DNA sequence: TGCGCCAGCAGCTTACAACAGTACGAGCAGTACTTC. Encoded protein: CASSLQQYEQYF.

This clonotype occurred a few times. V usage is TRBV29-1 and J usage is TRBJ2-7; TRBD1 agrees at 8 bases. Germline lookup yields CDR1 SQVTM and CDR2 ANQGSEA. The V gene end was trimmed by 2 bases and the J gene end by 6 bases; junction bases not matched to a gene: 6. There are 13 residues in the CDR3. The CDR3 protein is CSVEQGAVREQYF. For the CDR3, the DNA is TGCAGCGTTGAACAGGGGGCAGTTCGCGAGCAGTACTTC.

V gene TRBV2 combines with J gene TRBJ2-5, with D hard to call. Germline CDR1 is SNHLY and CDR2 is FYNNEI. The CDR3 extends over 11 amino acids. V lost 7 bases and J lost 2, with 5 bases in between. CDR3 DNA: TGTGCCAGCACCCCACAAGAGACCCAGTACTTC. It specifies CASTPQETQYF.